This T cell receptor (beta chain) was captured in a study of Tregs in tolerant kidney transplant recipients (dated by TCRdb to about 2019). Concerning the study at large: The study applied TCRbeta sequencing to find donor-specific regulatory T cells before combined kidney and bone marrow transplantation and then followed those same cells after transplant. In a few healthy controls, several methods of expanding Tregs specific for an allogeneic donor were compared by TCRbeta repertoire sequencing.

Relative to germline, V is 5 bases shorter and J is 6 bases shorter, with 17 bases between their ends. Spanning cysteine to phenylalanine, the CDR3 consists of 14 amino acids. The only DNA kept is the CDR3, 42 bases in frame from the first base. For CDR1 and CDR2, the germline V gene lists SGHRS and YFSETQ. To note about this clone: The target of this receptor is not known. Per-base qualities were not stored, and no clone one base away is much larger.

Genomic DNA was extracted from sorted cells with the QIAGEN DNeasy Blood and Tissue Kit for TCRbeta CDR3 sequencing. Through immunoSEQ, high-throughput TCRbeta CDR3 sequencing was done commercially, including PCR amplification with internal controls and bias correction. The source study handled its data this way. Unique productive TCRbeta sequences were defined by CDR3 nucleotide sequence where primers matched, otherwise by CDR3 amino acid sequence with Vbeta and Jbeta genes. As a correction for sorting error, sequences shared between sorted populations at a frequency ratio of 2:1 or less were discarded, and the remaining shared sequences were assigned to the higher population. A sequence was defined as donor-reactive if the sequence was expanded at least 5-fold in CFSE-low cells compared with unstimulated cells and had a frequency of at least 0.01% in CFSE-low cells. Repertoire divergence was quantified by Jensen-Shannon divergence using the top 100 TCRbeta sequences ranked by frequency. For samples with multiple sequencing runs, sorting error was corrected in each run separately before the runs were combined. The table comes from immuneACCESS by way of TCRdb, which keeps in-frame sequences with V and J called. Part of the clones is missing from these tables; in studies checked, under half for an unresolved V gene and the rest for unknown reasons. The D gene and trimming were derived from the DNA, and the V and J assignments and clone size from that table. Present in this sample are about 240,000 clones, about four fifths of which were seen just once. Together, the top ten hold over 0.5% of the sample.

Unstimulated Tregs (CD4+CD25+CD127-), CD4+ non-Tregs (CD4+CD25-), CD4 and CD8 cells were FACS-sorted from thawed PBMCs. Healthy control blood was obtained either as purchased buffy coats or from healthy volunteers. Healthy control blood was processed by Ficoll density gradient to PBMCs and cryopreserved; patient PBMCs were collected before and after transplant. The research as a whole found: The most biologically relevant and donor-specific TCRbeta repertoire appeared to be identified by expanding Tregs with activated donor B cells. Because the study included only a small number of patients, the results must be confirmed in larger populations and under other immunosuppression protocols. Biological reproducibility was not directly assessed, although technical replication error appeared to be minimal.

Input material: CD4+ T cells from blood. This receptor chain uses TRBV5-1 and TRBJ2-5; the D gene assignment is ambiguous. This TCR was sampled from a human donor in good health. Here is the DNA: TGCGCCAGCAGTCGACAAGAACAAGCGAAGACCCAGTACTTC. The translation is CASSRQEQAKTQYF.